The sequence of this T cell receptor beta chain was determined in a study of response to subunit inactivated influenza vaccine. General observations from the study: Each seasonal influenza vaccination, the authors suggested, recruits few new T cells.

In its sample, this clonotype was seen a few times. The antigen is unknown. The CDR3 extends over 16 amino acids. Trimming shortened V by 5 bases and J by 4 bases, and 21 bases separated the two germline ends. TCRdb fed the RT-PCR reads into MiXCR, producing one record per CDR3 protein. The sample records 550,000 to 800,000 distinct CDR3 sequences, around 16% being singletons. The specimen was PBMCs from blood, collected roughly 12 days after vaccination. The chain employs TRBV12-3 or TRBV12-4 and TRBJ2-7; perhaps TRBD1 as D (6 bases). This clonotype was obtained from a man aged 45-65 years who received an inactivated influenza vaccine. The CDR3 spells CASSTSGTQNNYEQYF. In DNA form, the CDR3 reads TGTGCCAGCAGTACATCCGGGACACAGAACAATTACGAGCAGTACTTC.